This T cell receptor beta chain was profiled in a study of T cell responses to AZD1222 COVID-19 vaccine. Between the trimmed V and J ends, which lost 4 bases and 8 bases, there was a span of 11 bases. The CDR3 has 12 residues. The germline V gene has CDR1 SEHNR and CDR2 FQNEAQ (reference sequence). Sequenced by immunoSEQ multiplex PCR; TCRdb stores in-frame clones only, minus some. The sample records about 54,000 clones, roughly 90% being singletons. The clonotype was recovered from an adult in good health. Sequenced here: peripheral blood, sampled on day 0 of AZD1222 vaccination. This sequence joins TRBV7-9 and TRBJ1-2; D is unclear. CDR3 in DNA: TGTGCCAGCAGCTCACAAATAGGGGGCTACACCTTC. Translated, it gives CASSSQIGGYTF. The full variable domain, rest sourced from reference TRBV7-9 and TRBJ1-2, is DTGVSQNPRHKITKRGQNVTFRCDPISEHNRLYWYRQTLGQGPEFLTYFQNEAQLEKSRLLSDRFSAERPKGSFSTLEIQRTEQGDSAMYLCASSSQIGGYTFGSGTRLTVV.